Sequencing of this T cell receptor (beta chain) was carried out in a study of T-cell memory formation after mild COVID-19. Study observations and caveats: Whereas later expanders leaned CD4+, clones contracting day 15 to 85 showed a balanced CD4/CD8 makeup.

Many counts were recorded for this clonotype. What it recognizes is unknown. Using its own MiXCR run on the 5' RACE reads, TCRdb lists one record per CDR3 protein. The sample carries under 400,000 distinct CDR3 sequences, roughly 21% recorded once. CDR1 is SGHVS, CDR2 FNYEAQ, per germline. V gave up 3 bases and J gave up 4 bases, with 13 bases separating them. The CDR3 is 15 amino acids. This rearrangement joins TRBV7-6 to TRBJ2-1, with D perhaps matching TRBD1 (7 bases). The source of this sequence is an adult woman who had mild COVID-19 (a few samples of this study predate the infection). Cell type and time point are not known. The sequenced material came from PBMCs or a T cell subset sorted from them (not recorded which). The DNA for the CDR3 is TGTGCCAGCAGCTTGGGGGGACAGAGTTACAATGAGCAGTTCTTC. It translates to CASSLGGQSYNEQFF.